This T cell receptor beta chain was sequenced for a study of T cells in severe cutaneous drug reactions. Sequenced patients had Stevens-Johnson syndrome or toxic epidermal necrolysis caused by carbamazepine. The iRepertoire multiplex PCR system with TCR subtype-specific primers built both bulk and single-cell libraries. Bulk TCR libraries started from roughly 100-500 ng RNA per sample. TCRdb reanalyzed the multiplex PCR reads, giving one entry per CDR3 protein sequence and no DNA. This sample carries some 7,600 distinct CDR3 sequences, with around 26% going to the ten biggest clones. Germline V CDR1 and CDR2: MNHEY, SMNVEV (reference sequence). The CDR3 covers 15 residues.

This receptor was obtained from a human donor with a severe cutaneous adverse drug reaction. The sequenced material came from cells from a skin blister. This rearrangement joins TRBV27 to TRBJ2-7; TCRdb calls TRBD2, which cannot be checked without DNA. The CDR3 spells CASTASLAGVGEQYF.